This TCR beta chain was obtained from a study of blood T cells in healthy people across ages. The overall study: Every two T cells gave about one barcoded beta molecule via template switching.

In this sample, this clonotype turned up many times. The antigen is unknown. A second about 7 to 11 cycle PCR used barcoded and J-beta primers. TCRdb fed the 5' RACE reads into MiXCR, producing one record per CDR3 protein. The data contain 1.5 million to 2 million distinct CDR3 sequences, roughly 27% of them singletons. CDR3 size: 12 residues. CDR1 SQVTM and CDR2 ANQGSEA come from the germline V gene. Trimming stripped 4 bases from V and 4 bases from J, with 9 bases between. Findings of the study overall: Conclusively comparing naive with antigen-experienced cells was impossible with unsorted PBMCs. Estimates of total diversity, which came from one million sequenced T cells, were considered to be underestimates. Samples with more naive T cells showed higher observed beta diversity.

The sequenced sample consisted of blood. V usage is TRBV29-1 and J usage is TRBJ2-3, with D uncertain. The receptor comes from a woman between 25 and 40 years old in good health. CDR3 protein: CSVASDPDTQYF. The DNA of the CDR3 is TGCAGCGTTGCCAGCGATCCAGATACGCAGTATTTT.